A single sample is the source of the 11 T cell receptor beta chains below, sequenced in a study of human T cells and chemical hapten exposure. Sample time point: patch test 1, 2 weeks after DPC sensitization. Indicated treatment: therapeutic diphenylcyclopropenone sensitization with weekly scalp DPC. MiXCR, run by TCRdb on the RACE reads, gives a single entry per CDR3 protein. The profile shows approximately 77,000 distinct CDR3 sequences, about 7.5% of them singletons. Sample: whole blood, taken in connection with sensitization to the hapten diphenylcyclopropenone (DPC). These receptors originate from a woman aged 25 to 39 with alopecia areata. Some clones in this sample may be carry-over from other donors' samples.

At least ten counts were recorded for this clonotype. This chain uses TRBV13 with TRBJ2-1; TRBD1 is a possible D gene (5 bases). The germline V gene encodes CDR1 PRHDT and CDR2 FYEKMQ (reference sequence). The CDR3 spans 15 residues. V shed 1 base and J shed 11 bases, with 18 bases lying between them. The CDR3 is CASSLEGQGKEKQFF. CDR3 sequence (DNA): TGTGCCAGCAGCTTAGAGGGTCAGGGCAAGGAAAAGCAGTTCTTC.

This clonotype has at least ten counts. The V gene is TRBV20-1, the J gene TRBJ1-5; a weak D match, TRBD1 (6 bases). V was pared by 3 bases and J by 5 bases, with 17 bases between. The CDR3 sequence is 15 residues long. CDR1 and CDR2 from the germline V gene are DFQATT and SNEGSKA (reference sequence). CDR3 nucleotide sequence: TGCAGTGCTAGCGTCCAGGGGATATGGTATCAGCCCCAGCATTTT. Translation: CSASVQGIWYQPQHF.

This clonotype was seen repeatedly, ten times or more. DNA of the CDR3: TGTGCCAGCAGTTATGGTAGCAGAAACACTGAAGCTTTCTTT. It encodes CASSYGSRNTEAFF. The rearrangement joins TRBV6-5 to TRBJ1-1; D gene uncertain. The CDR3 consists of 14 residues. Trimming removed 3 bases at V and 2 bases at J, with 10 bases between. CDR1 is MNHEY, CDR2 SVGAGI, per germline.

Turning to this clonotype: A much larger clone sits a single nucleotide away, making a read error possible. The chain combines TRBV10-3 with TRBJ2-1; possibly TRBD1 for D (6 bases). V was shortened by 3 bases and J by 11 bases, with 17 bases between the two germline ends. Per the germline V gene, CDR1 is ENHRY and CDR2 is SYGVKD. The CDR3 extends over 14 amino acids. The CDR3 reads CAISDSQGPYKQFF. Written as DNA, the CDR3 is TGTGCCATCAGTGACAGTCAGGGGCCCTATAAGCAGTTCTTC.

There are a few counts of this clonotype. V gene TRBV2 combines with J gene TRBJ1-1, with 8 positions matching TRBD1. The J segment lost 0 bases and the V segment lost 3 bases, leaving 9 bases of the junction unmatched. The CDR3 contains 17 residues. Germline loops: CDR1 SNHLY, CDR2 FYNNEI. The CDR3 region is CASSDGFQGAMNTEAFF. The CDR3 DNA reads TGTGCCAGCAGTGACGGTTTTCAGGGGGCCATGAACACTGAAGCTTTCTTT.

Concerning this clonotype itself: A much larger clone lies a single base off, so this may be a read error. The chain carries TRBV3-1 and TRBJ2-1, with unresolved D. The CDR3 sequence is 15 residues long. Germline CDR1 LGHDT, CDR2 YNNKEL (reference sequence). CDR3 region: CACSQDPRSQREQFF. CDR3 in DNA: TGTGCCTGCAGCCAAGACCCCCGGTCCCAACGGGAGCAGTTCTTC.

Note on this clonotype: The missing conserved phenylalanine or tryptophan at the end of this CDR3 makes a read error likely. The chain is built from TRBV5-1 and TRBJ2-7; 8 bases line up with TRBD2. Germline lookup yields CDR1 SGHRS and CDR2 YFSETQ. With 4 bases clipped from V and 6 bases from J, the junction kept 9 bases outside the gene matches. The CDR3 sequence is 14 residues long. The chain's CDR3 is CASSQTAGGFEQYL. CDR3 nucleotides: TGCGCCAGCAGCCAGACGGCGGGGGGATTCGAGCAGTACTTA.

This clonotype showed up many times. V usage is TRBV5-1 and J usage is TRBJ2-1, with 15 bases that match TRBD2. Germline V gives CDR1 SGHRS, CDR2 YFSETQ. CDR3 length equals 15 residues. V was pared by 3 bases and J by 7 bases, with 2 bases of the junction left unmatched. CDR3 coding DNA: TGCGCCAGCAGCTGGACTAGCGGGGGGGAGAATGAGCAGTTCTTC. It codes for CASSWTSGGENEQFF.

The rearrangement uses TRBV12-3 or TRBV12-4 and TRBJ2-7; the D gene is possibly TRBD1 (6 bases). Trimming took 1 base from V and 3 from J, leaving 10 bases between them. This CDR3 contains 14 residues. In DNA form, the CDR3 reads TGTGCCAGCAGTTTAGTCCGGACAGACTACGAGCAGTACTTC. It encodes CASSLVRTDYEQYF.

This clonotype was seen only a few times. The chain uses TRBV7-3 and TRBJ1-4; 8 positions match TRBD1. Germline V gene data show CDR1 as SGHTA and CDR2 as FQGTGA. The CDR3 covers 15 residues. V shed 5 bases, J shed 8 bases, and the junction held 10 bases outside the gene matches. The CDR3 nucleotides read TGTGCCAGCAGCACCGGACAGGGTCGAGGAGAAAAACTGTTTTTT. Translated: CASSTGQGRGEKLFF.

The chain carries TRBV12-3 or TRBV12-4 and TRBJ1-4; D might be TRBD1 (5 bases). This CDR3 is built from 15 residues. Trimming pared 2 bases from V and 8 bases from J, leaving 15 bases between. The CDR3 here is CASSLYEGSVEKLFF. The DNA of the CDR3 is TGTGCCAGCAGTTTATATGAGGGGTCGGTAGAAAAACTGTTTTTT.